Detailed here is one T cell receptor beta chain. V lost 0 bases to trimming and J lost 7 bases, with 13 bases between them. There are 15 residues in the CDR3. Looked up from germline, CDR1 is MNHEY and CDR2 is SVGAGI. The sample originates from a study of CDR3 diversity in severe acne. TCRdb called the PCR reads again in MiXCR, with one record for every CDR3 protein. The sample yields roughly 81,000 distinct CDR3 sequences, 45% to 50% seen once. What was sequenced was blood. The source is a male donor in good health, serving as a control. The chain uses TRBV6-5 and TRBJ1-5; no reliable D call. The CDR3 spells CASSYSQQNLQPQHF. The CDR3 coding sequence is TGTGCCAGCAGTTACTCTCAGCAGAACTTGCAGCCCCAGCATTTT.